What follows are 30 T cell receptor beta chains derived from one specimen sequenced in a study of blood T cells in healthy people across ages. A sample-barcoded 5' primer and a J-beta primer mix were used in a second PCR of roughly 6 to 11 cycles. Via MiXCR, TCRdb re-called the 5' RACE reads, giving one row per CDR3 protein. This table holds hundreds of thousands of distinct CDR3 sequences, over 20% found once. Input material: blood. The receptors were gathered from a man aged 70 or older in good health.

The rearrangement uses TRBV20-1 and TRBJ2-4, with D uncertain. Deletions cut 3 bases from V and 6 bases from J, with 6 bases between. The CDR3 loop spans 11 amino acids. Germline V gives CDR1 DFQATT, CDR2 SNEGSKA (reference sequence). CDR3 DNA: TGCAGTGCTAGCTCCGGAAACATTCAGTACTTC. This encodes CSASSGNIQYF.

The chain uses TRBV12-3 or TRBV12-4 and TRBJ2-7; 7 nucleotides align to TRBD1. The CDR3 is 14 amino acids. V was pared by 5 bases and J by 4 bases, with 8 bases of the junction left unmatched. The DNA of the CDR3 is TGTGCCAGCAGTACTTACAGGGGCGGTTACGAGCAGTACTTC. This gives the protein CASSTYRGGYEQYF.

This clonotype was seen a handful of times. Possible read error: a much larger clone is one base away. V and J are TRBV5-1 and TRBJ1-4; D may be TRBD1 (5 bases). The CDR3 is 15 amino acids. Germline V gene data show CDR1 as SGHRS and CDR2 as YFSETQ. Written as DNA, the CDR3 is TGCGCCATCAGCTTGGCCGGCCAGGGTGGTGAAAAACTGTTTTTT. Encoded protein: CAISLAGQGGEKLFF.

A few counts support this clonotype. CDR3 protein: CATLFRGTEAFF. The CDR3, as DNA: TGTGCCACTCTTTTCCGGGGGACTGAAGCTTTCTTT. The chain joins TRBV24-1 to TRBJ1-1; D perhaps matches TRBD1 (5 bases). V lost 10 bases and J 5 bases, leaving 13 bases between the germline ends. The CDR3 is made up of 12 amino acids. Germline loops: CDR1 KGHDR, CDR2 SFDVKD.

This clonotype was counted a few times. V and J are TRBV12-3 or TRBV12-4 and TRBJ2-2, with 10 bases lining up with TRBD1. This CDR3 is 17 amino acids long. The V gene end was trimmed by 6 bases and the J gene end by 4 bases; junction bases not matched to a gene: 11. Here the CDR3 reads CASSSRPGQGSTGELFF. The CDR3 DNA is TGTGCCAGCAGCTCACGCCCGGGACAGGGGAGCACCGGGGAGCTGTTTTTT.

The sample holds a few counts of this clonotype. J is TRBJ2-5 and V is TRBV9; perhaps TRBD1 as D (6 bases). The better agreement between TRBJ2-1 and the DNA end casts doubt on the J call. The length of the CDR3 is 14 residues. The germline V gene encodes CDR1 SGDLS and CDR2 YYNGEE. The CDR3 loop reads CASSVAQGKNEQFF. As DNA, the CDR3 is TGTGCCAGCAGCGTGGCCCAGGGGAAGAATGAGCAGTTCTTC.

This chain connects TRBV20-1 to TRBJ2-6; D is ambiguous. Trimming pared 3 bases from V and 0 bases from J, leaving 9 bases between. Germline CDR1 and CDR2: DFQATT and SNEGSKA (reference sequence). The CDR3 extends over 15 amino acids. CDR3 bases: TGCAGTGCTAGGGTCCTGAGCTCTGGGGCCAACGTCCTGACTTTC. This codes for CSARVLSSGANVLTF.

This clonotype showed up just a few times. In nucleotides, the CDR3 is TGCAGTGCTAGAGTAGCGGGAGCTGGCAATGAGCAGTTCTTC. Amino acids: CSARVAGAGNEQFF. This chain joins TRBV20-1 and TRBJ2-1; TRBD2 aligns across 9 bases. Germline lookup yields CDR1 DFQATT and CDR2 SNEGSKA (reference sequence). The CDR3 consists of 14 residues. Trimming took 1 base from V and 6 from J; bases not matched to a gene: 4.

The chain employs TRBV4-2 and TRBJ2-1, with TRBD2 matching 8 bases. CDR1 is LGHNA, CDR2 YNFKEQ, per germline. This CDR3 contains 20 residues. After removal of 3 bases from V and 0 bases from J, the junction contained 16 bases not matched to a gene. CDR3 loop: CASSHVKGLAGASSYNEQFF. The CDR3 DNA sequence: TGTGCCAGCAGCCATGTCAAGGGGCTAGCGGGCGCCAGCTCCTACAATGAGCAGTTCTTC.

This clonotype was recorded a few times. The J gene is TRBJ2-5, the V gene TRBV3-1, with TRBD2 identical over 7 bases. Trimming cost V 7 bases and J 4 bases; bases outside gene matches: 9. CDR1 is LGHDT and CDR2 is YNNKEL in the germline V gene (reference sequence). The CDR3 has 14 amino acids. The CDR3 is CASNGRASGETQYF. The CDR3 DNA is TGTGCCAGCAATGGCCGGGCTAGCGGAGAGACCCAGTACTTC.

The CDR3 here is CASSYLGHAGELFF. The CDR3 nucleotides read TGTGCCAGCAGTTACCTGGGACATGCCGGGGAGCTGTTTTTT. The rearrangement uses TRBV6-2 or TRBV6-3 and TRBJ2-2; D is possibly TRBD1 (6 bases). V was pared by 2 bases and J by 6 bases, with 10 bases between. This CDR3 has 14 residues. Germline V gene sequence: CDR1 MNHEY, CDR2 SVGEGT.

This clonotype was seen ten or more times. The CDR3: CSAKLRLAGLDEQYF. DNA of the CDR3: TGCAGCGCCAAACTCCGACTAGCGGGACTGGACGAGCAGTACTTC. The chain recombines TRBV29-1 with TRBJ2-7, with TRBD2 matching over 11 bases. This CDR3 has 15 amino acids. Germline CDR1 and CDR2: SQVTM and ANQGSEA. Unmatched junction bases numbered 13, after V lost 7 bases and J lost 5 bases.

The chain carries TRBV24-1 and TRBJ2-7; D is perhaps TRBD1 (5 bases). Trimming cost V 9 bases and J 3 bases, with 26 bases left between them. Germline V gene data show CDR1 as KGHDR and CDR2 as SFDVKD. The CDR3 runs 17 residues. CDR3 protein: CATVYVCKDIKNYEQYF. The CDR3 coding sequence is TGTGCCACCGTATACGTATGTAAGGACATTAAGAACTACGAGCAGTACTTC.

This clonotype was seen ten or more times. The gene calls are TRBV5-1 and TRBJ2-5; D gene ambiguous. V gave up 0 bases and J gave up 2 bases, with 11 bases separating them. The CDR3 length is 15 residues. Germline V gene sequence: CDR1 SGHRS, CDR2 YFSETQ. The CDR3, as DNA: TGCGCCAGCAGCTTGGCGACGGCACGACAAGAGACCCAGTACTTC. Its translation is CASSLATARQETQYF.

The J gene is TRBJ1-1, the V gene TRBV5-1; D is undetermined. Germline CDR1 and CDR2: SGHRS and YFSETQ. This CDR3 is 15 amino acids long. Trimming cost V 5 bases and J 5 bases, with 19 bases left between them. CDR3 DNA sequence: TGCGCCAGCAGGTTATCGACGCGCGTAAGGACTGAAGCTTTCTTT. Translated: CASRLSTRVRTEAFF.

This clonotype came up a few times. The chain combines TRBV6-5 with TRBJ1-1; possible D gene TRBD1, 5 bases. Germline-derived CDR1 and CDR2 are MNHEY and SVGAGI. The CDR3 covers 14 residues. The ends were cut back, 2 bases at V and 3 bases at J, with 10 bases in the middle. DNA for the CDR3: TGTGCCAGCAGTTACACTTTAGGGGACACTGAAGCTTTCTTT. Translating gives CASSYTLGDTEAFF.

This clonotype came up a few times. This chain connects TRBV9 to TRBJ2-3; D is unresolved. The CDR3 length is 14 residues. The V gene lost 8 bases and the J gene lost 0 bases, with 13 bases spanning the gap. The germline V gene encodes CDR1 SGDLS and CDR2 YYNGEE. The DNA for the CDR3 is TGTGCCAGTGACCCCGGGTTTAGCACAGATACGCAGTATTTT. Translated: CASDPGFSTDTQYF. Combining the CDR3 with reference TRBV9 and TRBJ2-3 gives the whole variable domain DSGVTQTPKHLITATGQRVTLRCSPRSGDLSVYWYQQSLDQGLQFLIQYYNGEERAKGNILERFSAQQFPDLHSELNLSSLELGDSALYFCASDPGFSTDTQYFGPGTRLTVL.

This clonotype was picked up many times. V usage is TRBV5-1 and J usage is TRBJ1-1, with D perhaps matching TRBD1 (5 bases). Germline V gene sequence: CDR1 SGHRS, CDR2 YFSETQ. The V end was cut by 4 bases, the J end by 5 bases, with 12 bases between. This CDR3 spans 13 amino acids. The CDR3 nucleotides read TGCGCCAGCAGCCGGCAGGGAGGAACTGAAGCTTTCTTT. This codes for CASSRQGGTEAFF.

This chain uses TRBV5-1 with TRBJ2-2, with D possibly being TRBD1 (6 bases). Germline assignment: CDR1 SGHRS and CDR2 YFSETQ. V shed 4 bases and J shed 9 bases, with 16 bases lying between them. This CDR3 contains 14 residues. Here the CDR3 DNA reads TGCGCCAGCAGCGAAAGGACAGTACTCCGGGAGCTGTTTTTT. It codes for CASSERTVLRELFF. Full variable domain (missing parts from reference TRBV5-1 and TRBJ2-2): KAGVTQTPRYLIKTRGQQVTLSCSPISGHRSVSWYQQTPGQGLQFLFEYFSETQRNKGNFPGRFSGRQFSNSRSEMNVSTLELGDSALYLCASSERTVLRELFFGEGSRLTVL.

The V call is TRBV20-1, the J call TRBJ2-1; the match to TRBD1 covers 8 bases. Per the germline V gene, CDR1 is DFQATT and CDR2 is SNEGSKA (reference sequence). The V segment lost 4 bases and the J segment 3 bases; nucleotides outside the gene matches: 8. The CDR3 sequence is 15 residues long. CDR3 sequence reads: CSATFDRGVYNEQFF. The CDR3 nucleotides read TGCAGTGCTACATTTGACAGGGGCGTCTACAATGAGCAGTTCTTC.

Notes on this clonotype: One junction end does not reproduce the germline sequence, and a read error may be involved. The J gene is TRBJ2-1, the V gene TRBV6-2 or TRBV6-3, with a tentative D call TRBD1 (5 bases). There are 15 residues in the CDR3. CDR1 and CDR2 from the germline V gene are MNHEY and SVGEGT. The CDR3 sequence is CASSYDQGLQETRYF. CDR3 DNA: TGTGCCAGCAGTTACGACCAGGGTCTCCAAGAGACCCGGTACTTC.

Ten or more counts support this clonotype. CDR3 sequence: CASSQDSALAAYEQYF. In DNA, the CDR3 is TGTGCCAGCAGCCAAGACAGTGCACTAGCGGCATACGAGCAGTACTTC. The chain employs TRBV3-1 and TRBJ2-7, with TRBD2 identical over 8 bases. Germline V gene data show CDR1 as LGHDT and CDR2 as YNNKEL (reference sequence). V shed 0 bases, J shed 4 bases, and the junction held 8 bases outside the gene matches. The CDR3 is 16 amino acids.

In this sample, this clonotype turned up a few times. This chain connects TRBV20-1 to TRBJ1-1; D not certain. The length of the CDR3 is 12 residues. The V end was cut by 3 bases, the J end by 7 bases, with 12 bases between. Germline CDR1 reads DFQATT; CDR2 reads SNEGSKA (reference sequence). The chain's CDR3 is CSASKTQFEAFF. The CDR3 nucleotides are TGCAGTGCTAGTAAAACCCAATTTGAAGCTTTCTTT.

The chain recombines TRBV5-1 with TRBJ2-7; TRBD1 might be the D (6 bases). V was clipped by 2 bases and J by 2 bases, with 14 bases between them. The CDR3 runs to 15 residues. Per germline, CDR1 SGHRS and CDR2 YFSETQ. Here the CDR3 DNA reads TGCGCCAGCAGCTTTCAGGGGCACTTAACCTACGAGCAGTACTTC. Encoded protein: CASSFQGHLTYEQYF.

V usage is TRBV6-2 or TRBV6-3 and J usage is TRBJ2-3; D is uncertain. Germline V gene lookup returns CDR1 MNHEY and CDR2 SVGEGT. Trimming removed 8 bases from V and 2 bases from J, with 11 bases in between. The length of the CDR3 is 13 residues. Written as DNA, the CDR3 is TGTGCCAGCTCCTACAGATTCACAGATACGCAGTATTTT. Translation: CASSYRFTDTQYF.

This clonotype turned up a few times. The chain is built from TRBV7-3 and TRBJ2-5, with TRBD2 matching over 14 bases. The J call is in doubt because the DNA end fits TRBJ2-1 better. The CDR3 is made up of 15 amino acids. Germline CDR1 reads SGHTA; CDR2 reads FQGTGA. In nucleotides, the CDR3 is TGTGCCAGCAGCTCCGGGACTAGCGGGAGTTTTGAGCAGTTCTTC. Its protein is CASSSGTSGSFEQFF.

The DNA for the CDR3 is TGTGCCAGCAGCTCACAAGGACAGGGGAATGAAAAACTGTTTTTT. It yields the protein CASSSQGQGNEKLFF. The chain links TRBV7-9 to TRBJ1-4; 9 bases are a match to TRBD1. After removal of 4 bases from V and 5 bases from J, the junction contained 5 bases not matched to a gene. Germline values: CDR1 SEHNR, CDR2 FQNEAQ (reference sequence). The CDR3 is 15 residues long.

The rearrangement joins TRBV6-2 or TRBV6-3 to TRBJ2-3, with 10 bases fitting TRBD2. The CDR3 has 19 residues. Losses at the gene ends were 4 bases for V and 5 bases for J; bases not matched to a gene: 18. Looked up from germline, CDR1 is MNHEY and CDR2 is SVGEGT. CDR3 sequence: CASSWAGIGASGSGDTQYF. The CDR3 nucleotides are TGTGCCAGCAGTTGGGCAGGCATAGGGGCTAGCGGGAGTGGAGATACGCAGTATTTT.

The chain uses TRBV29-1 and TRBJ1-1; D is perhaps TRBD1 (5 bases). Germline V CDR1 and CDR2: SQVTM, ANQGSEA. CDR3 length equals 12 residues. The V end was cut by 6 bases, the J end by 2 bases, with 10 bases between. The CDR3 is CSVGHVNTEAFF. CDR3 DNA sequence: TGCAGCGTGGGGCACGTAAACACTGAAGCTTTCTTT.

This clonotype has at least ten counts. The chain joins TRBV4-2 to TRBJ1-1; 7 bases agree with TRBD1. The junction had 5 bases not matched to a gene; V was cut back by 2 bases and J by 5 bases. The germline V gene has CDR1 LGHNA and CDR2 YNFKEQ. The CDR3 extends over 14 amino acids. The CDR3 DNA reads as TGTGCCAGCAGCCAAATCAGACAGGGAACTGAAGCTTTCTTT. The encoded protein is CASSQIRQGTEAFF.